The sequence of this TCR beta chain was determined in a study of blood T cell repertoires in COVID-19. Study details: COVID-19 samples, acute and convalescent, were from the United States, Italy and Spain. PBMCs, B-cell-depleted T cells, or T cells were the source of the cDNA or gDNA that made up the material.

The CDR3 contains 14 residues. Germline V gene sequence: CDR1 MNHEY, CDR2 SMNVEV (reference sequence). V was pared by 2 bases and J by 5 bases, with 4 bases of the junction left unmatched. Original data processing: Nucleated cell number was recorded as an estimate derived from reference gene primer amplification. Assay: immunoSEQ multiplex PCR; the TCRdb copy retains only in-frame clones and omits some. V and J calls and clone size are copied from that table; D and trimming were computed from the DNA. The table shows under 200,000 clones, with over 70% occurring only once. Sequencing input: peripheral blood. The sequence was collected from a woman aged 55-70 years with acute or convalescent COVID-19. This chain links TRBV27 with TRBJ2-5, with 8 bases that match TRBD1. CDR3 nucleotides: TGTGCCAGCAGTTTACGGACAGGGAGGGAGACCCAGTACTTC. Translating it yields CASSLRTGRETQYF.